This TCR beta chain stems from a study of post-analysis software for immune sequencing data. Overall study: Patients with relapsing-remitting, secondary progressive and progressive-relapsing multiple sclerosis courses were all represented. Study-wide results and limits: Elevated frequency relative to controls characterized several TRBV segments in patients, TRBV5-6, TRBV5-1 and TRBV20-1 among them.

Germline CDR1 SGHAT, CDR2 FQDESV (reference sequence). The CDR3 sequence is 14 residues long. The V and J ends lost 5 bases and 6 bases respectively, with 11 bases between them. cDNA libraries for TCR beta contained unique molecular identifiers. Some 500,000 cDNA molecules were obtained per 1 to 10 million input T cells. A single record per CDR3 protein comes from TCRdb applying MiXCR to the PCR reads. This sample has about 500,000 distinct CDR3 sequences, with 40% to 55% found just once. Of note for this clonotype: The antigen is not known.

Sequencing was performed on blood. This sequence joins TRBV11-1 and TRBJ2-6; perhaps TRBD1 as D (5 bases). The origin of this receptor is a girl aged 10 to 17 with multiple sclerosis. The CDR3 DNA sequence: TGTGCCAGCAGCCGGACACGGACGGCCAACGTCCTGACTTTC. Translation gives CASSRTRTANVLTF.